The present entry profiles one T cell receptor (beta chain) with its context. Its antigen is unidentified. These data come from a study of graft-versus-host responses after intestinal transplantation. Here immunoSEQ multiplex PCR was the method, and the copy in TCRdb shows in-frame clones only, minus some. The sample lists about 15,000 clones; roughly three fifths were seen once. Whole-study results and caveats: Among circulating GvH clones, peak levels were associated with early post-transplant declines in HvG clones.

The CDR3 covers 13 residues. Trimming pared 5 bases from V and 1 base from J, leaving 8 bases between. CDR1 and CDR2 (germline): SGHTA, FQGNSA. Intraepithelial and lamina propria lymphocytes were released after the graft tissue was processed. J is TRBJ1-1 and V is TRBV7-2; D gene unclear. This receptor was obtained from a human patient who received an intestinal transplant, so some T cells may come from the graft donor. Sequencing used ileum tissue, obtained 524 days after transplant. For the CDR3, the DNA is TGTGCCAGCAGCAACCGCGGGAACACTGAAGCTTTCTTT. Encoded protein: CASSNRGNTEAFF. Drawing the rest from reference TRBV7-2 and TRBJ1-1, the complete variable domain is GAGVSQSPSNKVTEKGKDVELRCDPISGHTALYWYRQSLGQGLEFLIYFQGNSAPDKSGLPSDRFSAERTGGSVSTLTIQRTQQEDSAVYLCASSNRGNTEAFFGQGTRLTVV.